Listed here are 24 T cell receptor beta chains from one sample, sequenced in a study of cytomegalovirus exposure and HLA in healthy donors. PCR employed 60 Vbeta and 13 Jbeta primers. The repertoire was sequenced with immunoSEQ multiplex PCR; TCRdb's copy has only in-frame clones and lacks some. The data hold about 110,000 clones, with 60% to 75% observed a single time. Specimen: PBMCs. The receptors here all came from a male donor in good health and CMV-seropositive.

The J gene is TRBJ1-2, the V gene TRBV5-1; unclear D gene. V lost 0 bases to trimming and J lost 0 bases, with 6 bases between them. The CDR3 loop spans 14 amino acids. Looked up from germline, CDR1 is SGHRS and CDR2 is YFSETQ. CDR3 sequence reads: CASSLATANYGYTF. DNA of the CDR3: TGCGCCAGCAGCTTGGCAACAGCTAACTATGGCTACACCTTC.

The rearrangement uses TRBV11-3 and TRBJ2-7; D is undetermined. The CDR3 is 12 amino acids. V was trimmed by 4 bases and J by 3 bases, leaving 7 bases between them. Per germline, CDR1 SGHNT and CDR2 YENEEA. The DNA for the CDR3 is TGTGCCAGCAGCTCAAACAGCTACGAGCAGTACTTC. This gives the protein CASSSNSYEQYF. The full variable domain, completed using reference TRBV11-3 and TRBJ2-7, is EAGVVQSPRYKIIEKKQPVAFWCNPISGHNTLYWYLQNLGQGPELLIRYENEEAVDDSQLPKDRFSAERLKGVDSTLKIQPAELGDSAVYLCASSSNSYEQYFGPGTRLTVT.

The J gene is TRBJ2-7, the V gene TRBV30; tentatively, D is TRBD1 (6 bases). The CDR3 extends over 12 amino acids. Germline values: CDR1 GTSNPN, CDR2 SVGIG (reference sequence). Here the CDR3 reads CAGTGTTYEQYF. CDR3 bases: TGTGCTGGGACCGGGACAACGTACGAGCAGTACTTC.

This chain uses TRBV21-1 with TRBJ2-7; the table names TRBD1, a call not compared with the DNA. TRBV21-1 is given as a pseudogene. The CDR3 totals 16 residues. The CDR3 loop reads CASSKKGLVTGHEQYF. The CDR3, as DNA: TGTGCCAGCAGCAAAAAGGGGCTAGTGACAGGCCACGAGCAGTACTTC.

In DNA form, the CDR3 reads TGTGCCAGCAGCGTCCTACAGGGGCCCCCCTCTGGAAACACCATATATTTT. It is translated as CASSVLQGPPSGNTIYF. The rearrangement links TRBV9 to TRBJ1-3; TRBD1 agrees at 7 bases. Germline CDR1 and CDR2: SGDLS and YYNGEE. After removal of 2 bases from V and 0 bases from J, the junction contained 8 bases not matched to a gene. The CDR3 is made up of 17 amino acids.

CDR3 loop: CASSAGDTTSYEQYF. The CDR3 nucleotides are TGTGCCAGCAGCGCCGGGGACACCACCTCCTACGAGCAGTACTTC. The chain carries TRBV9 and TRBJ2-7; D might be TRBD1 (6 bases). There are 15 residues in the CDR3. V lost 3 bases and J lost 0, with 13 bases in between. Germline V gene sequence: CDR1 SGDLS, CDR2 YYNGEE.

The chain links TRBV15 to TRBJ1-3; D might be TRBD1 (5 bases). The length of the CDR3 is 16 residues. With 1 base removed from V and 2 bases from J, the gap between germline ends came to 12 bases. Germline-derived CDR1 and CDR2 are LNHNV and YYDKDF (reference sequence). This CDR3 reads CATSRGNQGTGNTIYF. The CDR3 DNA sequence: TGTGCCACCAGCAGAGGTAACCAGGGCACTGGAAACACCATATATTTT.

The chain has TRBV28 and TRBJ1-1; 7 bases fit TRBD1. The CDR3 is 15 amino acids. With 4 bases clipped from V and 1 base from J, the junction kept 6 bases outside the gene matches. Germline V CDR1 and CDR2: MDHEN, SYDVKM. CDR3 protein: CASSSTGTANTEAFF. The CDR3 region has the DNA TGTGCCAGCAGTTCTACCGGGACAGCGAACACTGAAGCTTTCTTT. Supplemented by reference TRBV28 and TRBJ1-1, the full variable domain reads DVKVTQSSRYLVKRTGEKVFLECVQDMDHENMFWYRQDPGLGLRLIYFSYDVKMKEKGDIPEGYSVSREKKERFSLILESASTNQTSMYLCASSSTGTANTEAFFGQGTRLTVV.

V is TRBV29-1 and J is TRBJ1-1; 7 bases match TRBD1. The CDR3 is 13 amino acids. V was pared by 4 bases and J by 1 base, with 3 bases of the junction left unmatched. Germline loops: CDR1 SQVTM, CDR2 ANQGSEA. The CDR3 spells CSVAGTANTEAFF. For the CDR3, the DNA is TGCAGCGTTGCAGGGACAGCGAACACTGAAGCTTTCTTT.

The chain combines TRBV7-9 with TRBJ1-1; TRBD1 is a possible D gene (6 bases). V lost 2 bases, J lost 1 base, and 11 bases lay in between. CDR1 SEHNR and CDR2 FQNEAQ come from the germline V gene (reference sequence). CDR3 size: 15 residues. CDR3 DNA sequence: TGTGCCAGCAGCTTAAGGACGACAGGGAACACTGAAGCTTTCTTT. Protein sequence: CASSLRTTGNTEAFF. Looking up the rest from reference TRBV7-9 and TRBJ1-1 gives the full variable domain: DTGVSQNPRHKITKRGQNVTFRCDPISEHNRLYWYRQTLGQGPEFLTYFQNEAQLEKSRLLSDRFSAERPKGSFSTLEIQRTEQGDSAMYLCASSLRTTGNTEAFFGQGTRLTVV.

This sequence joins TRBV7-4 and TRBJ1-1; weak D call: TRBD1 (6 bases). Trimming removed 5 bases at V and 3 bases at J, with 13 bases between. Germline CDR1 and CDR2: SGHVT and SQSDAQ. The CDR3 extends over 14 amino acids. This chain's CDR3 is CASSLRSGDTEAFF. CDR3 in DNA: TGTGCCAGCAGCCTCAGATCAGGGGACACTGAAGCTTTCTTT.

This clone was counted once. The V call is TRBV7-2, the J call TRBJ2-2; D might be TRBD1 (5 bases). V was cut by 8 bases and J by 0 bases, with 13 bases left in between. Germline V gene data show CDR1 as SGHTA and CDR2 as FQGNSA. CDR3 length: 15 residues. DNA of the CDR3: TGTGCCAGCTCTACAGGCCTTACGAACACCGGGGAGCTGTTTTTT. This sequence encodes CASSTGLTNTGELFF.

There are many counts of this clone. The chain joins TRBV6-6 to TRBJ2-3, with a tentative D call TRBD1 (5 bases). Trimming took 4 bases from V and 0 from J, leaving 8 bases between them. The CDR3 length is 14 residues. Germline V gene data show CDR1 as MNHNY and CDR2 as SVGAGI (reference sequence). CDR3 amino acids: CASSSDSSTDTQYF. The CDR3 coding sequence is TGTGCCAGCAGTTCCGACAGCAGCACAGATACGCAGTATTTT.

The genes are TRBV27 and TRBJ2-7; 7 nucleotides line up with TRBD1. V lost 4 bases to trimming and J lost 3 bases; unmatched junction nucleotides: 15. The CDR3 has 17 residues. Germline V CDR1 and CDR2: MNHEY, SMNVEV (reference sequence). The CDR3 nucleotides are TGTGCCAGCAGTTCGTTCGTAAATAGGGGACAGATCTACGAGCAGTACTTC. It codes for CASSSFVNRGQIYEQYF.

V usage is TRBV6-1 and J usage is TRBJ2-4, with 9 positions matching TRBD2. With V trimmed by 3 bases and J by 6 bases, 0 bases remained unmatched. Germline assignment: CDR1 MNHNS and CDR2 SASEGT. CDR3 length: 13 amino acids. This CDR3 is CASSEREGNIQYF. Here the CDR3 DNA reads TGTGCCAGCAGTGAGCGGGAGGGAAACATTCAGTACTTC.

This chain uses TRBV6-5 with TRBJ2-1; 8 positions match TRBD2. The junction had 13 bases not matched to a gene; V was cut back by 6 bases and J by 9 bases. This CDR3 is 15 amino acids long. Germline-derived CDR1 and CDR2 are MNHEY and SVGAGI. CDR3 loop: CASSRQRAGGGEQFF. CDR3 bases: TGTGCCAGCAGCCGACAACGGGCGGGAGGCGGTGAGCAGTTCTTC.

V is TRBV5-1 and J is TRBJ1-5; D is unclear. Trimming took off 2 bases at V and 3 bases at J, with 9 bases between the two ends. The CDR3 is made up of 14 amino acids. Looked up from germline, CDR1 is SGHRS and CDR2 is YFSETQ. The CDR3 loop is CASSFVQNNQPQHF. CDR3 in DNA: TGCGCCAGCAGCTTCGTGCAGAACAATCAGCCCCAGCATTTT.

This clone was seen a single time. The V gene is TRBV5-4, the J gene TRBJ1-5; 9 nucleotides match TRBD1. Germline-derived CDR1 and CDR2 are SGHNT and YYREEE (reference sequence). Losses at the gene ends were 2 bases for V and 5 bases for J; bases not matched to a gene: 8. This CDR3 is 16 amino acids long. In DNA, the CDR3 is TGTGCCAGCAGCTTTAGCGGGACAGGGAGGTATCAGCCCCAGCATTTT. Its protein product is CASSFSGTGRYQPQHF.

The chain couples TRBV28 to TRBJ1-3; D unclear. V gave up 2 bases and J gave up 3 bases, with 11 bases separating them. This CDR3 comprises 15 residues. Germline CDR1 and CDR2: MDHEN and SYDVKM. As DNA, the CDR3 is TGTGCCAGCAGTTTAATCTGGGGAGATGGAAACACCATATATTTT. Protein sequence: CASSLIWGDGNTIYF. Full variable domain (outside the CDR3, taken from reference TRBV28 and TRBJ1-3): DVKVTQSSRYLVKRTGEKVFLECVQDMDHENMFWYRQDPGLGLRLIYFSYDVKMKEKGDIPEGYSVSREKKERFSLILESASTNQTSMYLCASSLIWGDGNTIYFGEGSWLTVV.

The chain has TRBV5-1 and TRBJ1-2, with D tentatively TRBD1 (5 bases). CDR1 and CDR2 (germline): SGHRS, YFSETQ. The CDR3 runs to 14 residues. Trimming shortened V by 7 bases and J by 3 bases, and 16 bases separated the two germline ends. In nucleotides, the CDR3 is TGCGCCAGCGGAGAGAATTGGGGGGACTATGGCTACACCTTC. It is translated as CASGENWGDYGYTF.

The chain combines TRBV7-2 with TRBJ2-1, with D unresolved. The CDR3 consists of 14 residues. Germline CDR1 is SGHTA and CDR2 is FQGNSA. The germline V and J ends were trimmed by 4 bases and 4 bases, with 11 bases remaining between them. This chain's CDR3 is CASSYMRGYNEQFF. CDR3 DNA: TGTGCCAGCAGCTATATGCGAGGATACAATGAGCAGTTCTTC.

The gene calls are TRBV5-1 and TRBJ2-5; maybe TRBD1 (6 bases). Trimming took 6 bases from V and 5 from J, leaving 14 bases between them. The CDR3 totals 13 residues. Per the germline V gene, CDR1 is SGHRS and CDR2 is YFSETQ. The CDR3 coding sequence is TGCGCCAGCACCCAGGGGAGTGGGGAGACCCAGTACTTC. This translates into CASTQGSGETQYF.

The rearrangement links TRBV5-6 to TRBJ2-5, with D maybe TRBD2 (6 bases). Trimming removed 4 bases at V and 5 bases at J, with 9 bases between. The CDR3 consists of 12 residues. Per the germline V gene, CDR1 is SGHDT and CDR2 is YYEEEE. In DNA form, the CDR3 reads TGTGCCAGCAGCCGGGGGTTGGAGACCCAGTACTTC. This codes for CASSRGLETQYF.

This chain joins TRBV5-1 and TRBJ2-5; TRBD2 matches at 8 bases. The CDR3 is 15 residues long. With 0 bases clipped from V and 5 bases from J, the junction kept 6 bases outside the gene matches. Germline V gives CDR1 SGHRS, CDR2 YFSETQ. The CDR3 DNA is TGCGCCAGCAGCTTGGTGGCGGGGGGACCGGAGACCCAGTACTTC. Its protein is CASSLVAGGPETQYF.